The 20 T cell receptor beta chains presented below share a single source sample, sequenced in a study of siplizumab effects on memory and regulatory T cells. TCRdb's copy holds only in-frame clones and misses some; the assay was immunoSEQ multiplex PCR. The repertoire holds some 100,000 clones, 91% seen once, with roughly 2.7% in the top ten. Sequenced input: CD4+ T cells sorted from blood. The receptors stem from a human donor in good health. Some clones in this sample may be carry-over from other donors' samples.

V and J are TRBV29-1 and TRBJ2-1, with 9 bases identical to TRBD1. The CDR3 covers 16 residues. V was clipped by 7 bases and J by 9 bases; unmatched bases: 19. Germline values: CDR1 SQVTM, CDR2 ANQGSEA. CDR3 sequence: CSGIQGARRVGGEQFF. The DNA for the CDR3 is TGCAGCGGGATACAGGGGGCGAGAAGAGTTGGAGGTGAGCAGTTCTTC.

CDR3 sequence (DNA): TGTGCCAGCAGCGTAGCAGGGGCAAGGGAAAAACTGTTTTTT. Its protein product is CASSVAGAREKLFF. This chain joins TRBV9 and TRBJ1-4; D is possibly TRBD1 (6 bases). V lost 0 bases and J lost 8, with 11 bases in between. The CDR3 contains 14 residues. Germline CDR1 and CDR2: SGDLS and YYNGEE.

J is TRBJ1-4 and V is TRBV6-1; D is ambiguous. CDR3 size: 14 residues. Germline V gene lookup returns CDR1 MNHNS and CDR2 SASEGT. With 4 bases removed from V and 8 bases from J, the gap between germline ends came to 14 bases. The CDR3 sequence: CASSVRGQREKLFF. CDR3 DNA sequence: TGTGCCAGCAGTGTGAGAGGGCAACGGGAAAAACTGTTTTTT.

J is TRBJ2-7 and V is TRBV6-6; D might be TRBD1 (5 bases). The CDR3 spans 14 residues. Germline V gives CDR1 MNHNY, CDR2 SVGAGI (reference sequence). Trimming pared 6 bases from V and 2 bases from J, leaving 14 bases between. CDR3 nucleotide sequence: TGTGCCAGCAGCACCTCTGACAGAACCTACGAGCAGTACTTC. It translates to CASSTSDRTYEQYF.

The gene calls are TRBV28 and TRBJ2-7; D not resolved. The V gene lost 6 bases and the J gene lost 3 bases, with 15 bases spanning the gap. This CDR3 has 14 amino acids. The germline gives CDR1 MDHEN, CDR2 SYDVKM. The CDR3 DNA follows: TGTGCCAGCAGAAGTGACATGCCAAACTACGAGCAGTACTTC. This codes for CASRSDMPNYEQYF.

The chain combines TRBV6-5 with TRBJ2-4; D gene ambiguous. V lost 2 bases, J lost 7 bases, and 9 bases lay in between. Germline V gives CDR1 MNHEY, CDR2 SVGAGI. The CDR3 is made up of 13 amino acids. CDR3 sequence reads: CASSYRTQNIQYF. The CDR3, as DNA: TGTGCCAGCAGTTACCGGACGCAGAACATTCAGTACTTC.

This chain connects TRBV27 to TRBJ2-7; tentatively, D is TRBD1 (5 bases). V was trimmed by 6 bases and J by 7 bases, leaving 19 bases between them. This CDR3 has 14 amino acids. The germline CDR1 and CDR2 sequences are MNHEY and SMNVEV (reference sequence). The CDR3: CASSDRTRAGEQYF. CDR3 nucleotide sequence: TGTGCCAGCAGCGACAGAACCAGAGCAGGTGAGCAGTACTTC.

The rearrangement uses TRBV27 and TRBJ1-2; D remains unclear. The CDR3 runs 14 residues. Trimming shortened V by 8 bases and J by 5 bases, and 18 bases separated the two germline ends. Germline loops: CDR1 MNHEY, CDR2 SMNVEV (reference sequence). CDR3 region: CASGFNRAQYGYTF. The CDR3 DNA reads as TGTGCCAGCGGATTCAACCGGGCTCAATATGGCTACACCTTC.

V usage is TRBV7-6 and J usage is TRBJ1-1; 7 positions agree with TRBD1. V shed 6 bases and J 2 bases; nucleotides not matched to a gene: 3. The CDR3 runs to 13 residues. Germline-derived CDR1 and CDR2 are SGHVS and FNYEAQ. The CDR3, as DNA: TGTGCCAGCAGTGCAGGGGGTAACACTGAAGCTTTCTTT. This sequence encodes CASSAGGNTEAFF.

This chain connects TRBV15 to TRBJ1-1, with unresolved D. Trimming pared 1 base from V and 7 bases from J, leaving 13 bases between. In germline, CDR1 is LNHNV, CDR2 YYDKDF (reference sequence). This CDR3 has 14 amino acids. The CDR3 bases are TGTGCCACCAGCAGAGGTGCAGGAGACCTTGAAGCTTTCTTT. Protein product: CATSRGAGDLEAFF.

The chain has TRBV5-5 and TRBJ1-2; D remains ambiguous. The CDR3 is 12 residues long. V shed 0 bases and J shed 4 bases, with 4 bases lying between them. CDR1 is SGHKS and CDR2 is YYEKEE in the germline V gene (reference sequence). In nucleotides, the CDR3 is TGTGCCAGCAGCTTGGCAGGCTATGGCTACACCTTC. Its protein is CASSLAGYGYTF.

The chain has TRBV28 and TRBJ1-5, with 11 bases that match TRBD1. V shed 7 bases and J 3 bases; nucleotides not matched to a gene: 8. In germline, CDR1 is MDHEN, CDR2 SYDVKM. The CDR3 has 16 residues. The CDR3 DNA follows: TGTGCCAGCACCGGGACAGGGGGGAATAACAATCAGCCCCAGCATTTT. Protein product: CASTGTGGNNNQPQHF.

The CDR3 sequence: CATGLRYDTEAFF. The CDR3 nucleotides are TGTGCCACCGGGTTACGCTACGACACTGAAGCTTTCTTT. The V call is TRBV19, the J call TRBJ1-1; D unclear. Per germline, CDR1 LNHDA and CDR2 SQIVND (reference sequence). V shed 10 bases and J shed 3 bases, with 15 bases lying between them. The CDR3 is 13 residues long.

This rearrangement joins TRBV6-5 to TRBJ2-7, with D perhaps TRBD1 or TRBD2 (5 bases each). There are 13 residues in the CDR3. Germline loops: CDR1 MNHEY, CDR2 SVGAGI. V was shortened by 5 bases and J by 3 bases, with 11 bases between the two germline ends. The CDR3 DNA reads TGTGCCAGCAGTAGAAGGGACCTCTACGAGCAGTACTTC. As protein: CASSRRDLYEQYF.

This sequence joins TRBV30 and TRBJ2-5; D is perhaps TRBD1 or TRBD2 (5 bases each). Trimming removed 1 base at V and 4 bases at J, with 13 bases between. CDR3 length equals 14 residues. Germline V gene sequence: CDR1 GTSNPN, CDR2 SVGIG (reference sequence). The CDR3 spells CAWSANLRGETQYF. Here the CDR3 DNA reads TGTGCCTGGAGTGCTAACTTGAGGGGAGAGACCCAGTACTTC.

The genes are TRBV19 and TRBJ2-2, with a weak D call TRBD1 (5 bases). The CDR3 is 15 amino acids. Between the trimmed V and J ends, which lost 2 bases and 8 bases, there was a span of 15 bases. Germline V gene data show CDR1 as LNHDA and CDR2 as SQIVND (reference sequence). The CDR3 sequence: CASSIRGSSIGELFF. CDR3 nucleotide sequence: TGTGCCAGTAGTATAAGGGGTAGCTCTATTGGGGAGCTGTTTTTT.

The chain couples TRBV18 to TRBJ2-3; 9 nucleotides match TRBD2. This CDR3 comprises 14 residues. CDR1 and CDR2 from the germline V gene are KGHSH and LQKENI. V shed 5 bases, J shed 2 bases, and the junction held 2 bases outside the gene matches. CDR3 region: CASSSSGTTDTQYF. CDR3 bases: TGTGCCAGCTCATCTAGCGGGACCACAGATACGCAGTATTTT.

The J gene is TRBJ2-1, the V gene TRBV2, with D uncertain. CDR1 is SNHLY, CDR2 FYNNEI, per germline. This CDR3 comprises 14 residues. The V end was cut by 5 bases, the J end by 6 bases, with 14 bases between. CDR3 region: CASSPRWGSNEQFF. The CDR3, as DNA: TGTGCCAGCAGTCCACGGTGGGGTTCCAATGAGCAGTTCTTC.

The V gene is TRBV5-4, the J gene TRBJ1-1; D call uncertain. The ends were cut back, 9 bases at V and 0 bases at J, with 18 bases in the middle. The CDR3 length is 15 residues. The germline V gene has CDR1 SGHNT and CDR2 YYREEE (reference sequence). In nucleotides, the CDR3 is TGTGCCACTGTCCCGGGAGGCCGCCTGAACACTGAAGCTTTCTTT. Protein product: CATVPGGRLNTEAFF.

The chain couples TRBV7-2 to TRBJ2-7; 8 bases agree with TRBD2. The V segment lost 1 base and the J segment 6 bases; nucleotides outside the gene matches: 5. Germline lookup yields CDR1 SGHTA and CDR2 FQGNSA. This CDR3 spans 14 amino acids. The CDR3 coding sequence is TGTGCCAGCAGCTTAGACGGGAGGGTTGGCGAGCAGTACTTC. It encodes CASSLDGRVGEQYF.